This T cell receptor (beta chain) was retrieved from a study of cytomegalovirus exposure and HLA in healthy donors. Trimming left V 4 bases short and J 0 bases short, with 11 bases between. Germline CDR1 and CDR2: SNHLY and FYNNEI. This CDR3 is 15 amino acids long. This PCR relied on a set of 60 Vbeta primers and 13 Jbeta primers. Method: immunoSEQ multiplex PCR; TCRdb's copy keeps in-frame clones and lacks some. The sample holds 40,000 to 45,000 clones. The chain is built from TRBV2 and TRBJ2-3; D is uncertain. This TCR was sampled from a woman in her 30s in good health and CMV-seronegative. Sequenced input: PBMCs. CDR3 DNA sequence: TGTGCCAGCAGTGTCGTCCCAGGTAGCACAGATACGCAGTATTTT. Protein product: CASSVVPGSTDTQYF.